One and the same sample provided the 18 T cell receptor beta chains below, sequenced in a study of blood T cell repertoires in COVID-19. Clones were read by immunoSEQ multiplex PCR, and TCRdb kept only the in-frame ones, dropping some. This sample has about 170,000 clones, with about nine tenths found just once. Sequencing used peripheral blood. The receptors shown here come from a man younger than 35 with COVID-19, enrolled during active disease.

The J gene is TRBJ2-1, the V gene TRBV15; TRBD2 agrees at 12 bases. The germline V gene encodes CDR1 LNHNV and CDR2 YYDKDF (reference sequence). The trim removed 0 bases at V and 7 bases at J, leaving 10 bases unmatched. The CDR3 length is 18 residues. The CDR3 DNA is TGTGCCACCAGCAGAGATAGAAGGGGCCTAGCGGGAGGGAATGAGCAGTTCTTC. Protein product: CATSRDRRGLAGGNEQFF.

This clone was seen a handful of times. V gene TRBV5-1 combines with J gene TRBJ2-7; perhaps TRBD2 as D (6 bases). Germline V CDR1 and CDR2: SGHRS, YFSETQ. The germline V and J ends were trimmed by 3 bases and 1 base, with 11 bases remaining between them. This CDR3 spans 14 amino acids. The CDR3, as DNA: TGCGCCAGCAGCTACCTAGCGCTTTCCTACGAGCAGTACTTC. It specifies CASSYLALSYEQYF.

The chain is built from TRBV5-1 and TRBJ1-6; unclear D gene. The CDR3 has 15 amino acids. V lost 0 bases and J lost 5, with 9 bases in between. Germline CDR1 is SGHRS and CDR2 is YFSETQ. The CDR3 sequence is CASSLEAGDNSPLHF. The CDR3, as DNA: TGCGCCAGCAGCTTGGAGGCGGGCGATAATTCACCCCTCCACTTT.

The V and J genes are TRBV19 and TRBJ1-5; D is unclear. Germline CDR1 and CDR2: LNHDA and SQIVND (reference sequence). The CDR3 runs 16 residues. The germline V and J ends were trimmed by 7 bases and 0 bases, with 16 bases remaining between them. DNA of the CDR3: TGTGCCAGTACACAAGTAGGTAGGAGTAGCAATCAGCCCCAGCATTTT. Translating it yields CASTQVGRSSNQPQHF.

J is TRBJ2-7 and V is TRBV27, with 9 bases fitting TRBD2. With V trimmed by 2 bases and J by 2 bases, 4 bases remained unmatched. The CDR3 is 15 residues long. Germline V lookup: CDR1 MNHEY, CDR2 SMNVEV (reference sequence). CDR3 in DNA: TGTGCCAGCAGTTTAGGGGCGGGAGGGCCCTACGAGCAGTACTTC. It specifies CASSLGAGGPYEQYF.

This chain joins TRBV5-1 and TRBJ2-1; 8 positions match TRBD2. J gave up 4 bases and V 1 base, and 4 bases lay outside the gene matches. Germline assignment: CDR1 SGHRS and CDR2 YFSETQ. The CDR3 runs 15 residues. This chain's CDR3 is CASSLKVAGYNEQFF. CDR3 sequence (DNA): TGCGCCAGCAGCTTGAAGGTAGCGGGGTACAATGAGCAGTTCTTC.

This rearrangement joins TRBV7-9 to TRBJ2-5; D is uncertain. Trimming took 4 bases from V and 6 from J, leaving 15 bases between them. The V gene's germline CDR1 is SEHNR and CDR2 FQNEAQ (reference sequence). This CDR3 is 14 amino acids long. The DNA for the CDR3 is TGTGCCAGCAGCTCAGCAGCGAAACAACAGACCCAGTACTTC. It codes for CASSSAAKQQTQYF.

The rearrangement joins TRBV2 to TRBJ1-1, with 9 nucleotides matching TRBD1. CDR1 and CDR2 (germline): SNHLY, FYNNEI. The CDR3 length is 15 residues. With 6 bases clipped from V and 5 bases from J, the junction kept 10 bases outside the gene matches. The CDR3 is CASRLTGQGRTEAFF. For the CDR3, the DNA is TGTGCCAGCAGGTTAACCGGACAGGGGAGGACTGAAGCTTTCTTT.

The chain is built from TRBV28 and TRBJ2-1; D possibly corresponds to TRBD1 (6 bases). V shed 3 bases and J shed 1 base, with 10 bases lying between them. The V gene's germline CDR1 is MDHEN and CDR2 SYDVKM. The CDR3 sequence is 15 residues long. In DNA form, the CDR3 reads TGTGCCAGCAGTTTCACGGGGACATCCTACAATGAGCAGTTCTTC. Amino acid sequence: CASSFTGTSYNEQFF.

The J gene is TRBJ1-2, the V gene TRBV18, with 9 bases fitting TRBD1. This CDR3 is built from 15 residues. In germline, CDR1 is KGHSH, CDR2 LQKENI. V lost 3 bases and J lost 3; bases outside the gene matches: 5. The CDR3 DNA is TGTGCCAGCTCACCCCGGACAGGGGACCACTATGGCTACACCTTC. Translated: CASSPRTGDHYGYTF.

Points on this clone: One end of the junction does not line up with germline, which may come from a read error. This chain joins TRBV7-2 and TRBJ1-4; D unresolved. CDR1 is SGHTA and CDR2 is FQGNSA in the germline V gene. This CDR3 has 15 residues. The DNA for the CDR3 is TGTGCCAGCAGTGCCTCCGGGGATGGCTTCGAAAAACTGCTTTTT. Translation gives CASSASGDGFEKLLF.

J is TRBJ1-6 and V is TRBV30; D gene uncertain. This CDR3 contains 13 residues. Trimming shortened V by 5 bases and J by 7 bases, and 12 bases separated the two germline ends. Germline CDR1 and CDR2: GTSNPN and SVGIG (reference sequence). CDR3 nucleotide sequence: TGTGCCTGGGGGGAAGGAGGAAATTCACCCCTCCACTTT. The encoded protein is CAWGEGGNSPLHF.

CDR3 in amino acids: CASSPITSGKGNEQFF. CDR3 coding DNA: TGTGCCAGCAGCCCCATCACTAGCGGGAAGGGAAATGAGCAGTTCTTC. This sequence joins TRBV5-4 and TRBJ2-1; 10 bases match TRBD2. The germline V gene has CDR1 SGHNT and CDR2 YYREEE (reference sequence). With 4 bases clipped from V and 7 bases from J, the junction kept 11 bases outside the gene matches. The CDR3 runs 16 residues.

V and J are TRBV4-2 and TRBJ1-2, with a possible D match to TRBD1 (5 bases). From germline, CDR1 is LGHNA and CDR2 YNFKEQ. V shed 3 bases and J shed 6 bases, with 11 bases lying between them. The CDR3 loop spans 13 amino acids. CDR3 region: CASSQRQIHGYTF. CDR3 sequence (DNA): TGTGCCAGCAGCCAGCGACAGATACATGGCTACACCTTC.

The chain is built from TRBV13 and TRBJ1-1; 8 nucleotides agree with TRBD1. Germline lookup yields CDR1 PRHDT and CDR2 FYEKMQ (reference sequence). The CDR3 consists of 13 residues. V lost 5 bases and J lost 10; bases outside the gene matches: 9. The DNA of the CDR3 is TGTGCCAGCAGCCCGGGACAGGCCCCGGGAGCTTTCTTT. Translating gives CASSPGQAPGAFF. Variable domain in full (rest from reference TRBV13 and TRBJ1-1): AAGVIQSPRHLIKEKRETATLKCYPIPRHDTVYWYQQGPGQDPQFLISFYEKMQSDKGSIPDRFSAQQFSDYHSELNMSSLELGDSALYFCASSPGQAPGAFFGQGTRLTVV.

The gene calls are TRBV7-8 and TRBJ2-6, with 10 bases that match TRBD1. Trimming at V came to 5 bases and at J to 0 bases, leaving 13 bases not matched to a gene. Germline values: CDR1 SGHVS, CDR2 FQNEAQ. This CDR3 is 20 amino acids long. The CDR3 protein is CASSPGTGALWNSGANVLTF. In DNA, the CDR3 is TGTGCCAGCAGCCCAGGGACAGGGGCCCTGTGGAACTCTGGGGCCAACGTCCTGACTTTC.

The CDR3: CASSNQLAGVKNEQFF. The CDR3 DNA reads as TGCGCCAGCAGCAACCAACTAGCGGGAGTGAAGAATGAGCAGTTCTTC. This chain joins TRBV4-1 and TRBJ2-1; TRBD2 matches 11 bases. This CDR3 is built from 16 residues. Germline assignment: CDR1 MGHRA and CDR2 YSYEKL. V lost 5 bases to trimming and J lost 7 bases; unmatched junction nucleotides: 10.

This clone was detected once. J is TRBJ2-1 and V is TRBV24-1, with D perhaps TRBD1 (6 bases). The CDR3 runs to 15 residues. Trimming left V 1 base short and J 6 bases short, with 12 bases between. CDR1 and CDR2 (germline): KGHDR, SFDVKD. CDR3 DNA: TGTGCCACCAGTGATTTCAGGGGCGCTACCAATGAGCAGTTCTTC. It is translated as CATSDFRGATNEQFF.